The source of this TCR beta chain is a study of T cells after yellow fever vaccination. This clonotype was counted only a few times. Antigen specificity is unknown. MiXCR, run by TCRdb on the 5' RACE reads, gives a single entry per CDR3 protein. The sample consists of some 320,000 distinct CDR3 sequences, roughly 9.4% of them appearing once. Whole-study findings and limits: The secondary response was weaker but peaked faster, day 5 versus 15. Abundant clonotypes from the bulk population could contaminate FACS-sorted repertoires. Researchers noted that a small share of clonotypes showed up in both CD4 and CD8 compartments.

Trimming removed 6 bases from V and 10 bases from J, with 7 bases in between. Germline CDR1 is SNHLY and CDR2 is FYNNEI. The CDR3 has 10 residues. The sequences come from PBMCs, collected on the day of the first yellow fever vaccination. The V call is TRBV2, the J call TRBJ2-1; D is unresolved. This receptor was taken from a young man who received the YFV17D yellow fever vaccine. The chain's CDR3 is CASRFREQFF. The CDR3 region has the DNA TGTGCCAGCAGATTTAGGGAGCAGTTCTTC. The full variable domain, rest sourced from reference TRBV2 and TRBJ2-1, is EPEVTQTPSHQVTQMGQEVILRCVPISNHLYFYWYRQILGQKVEFLVSFYNNEISEKSEIFDDQFSVERPDGSNFTLKIRSTKLEDSAMYFCASRFREQFFGPGTRLTVL.